A selection of T cell receptor beta chains follows, all from one sample in a study of T cell responses to AZD1222 COVID-19 vaccine. The table came from immunoSEQ multiplex PCR; TCRdb's copy has only in-frame clones and leaves some out. The sample lists roughly 120,000 clones; 90% to 95% were seen once. This sample comprised peripheral blood, obtained on day 0 of AZD1222 vaccination. These TCRs come from an adult in good health. Both conserved end residues are part of each CDR3. Each record gives: D gene, J gene, CDR3 length, V gene, CDR3 protein, CDR3 DNA. D genes are given only for firm matches.

>.|TRBJ1-1|13|TRBV4-1
CASSQAGAVGAFF
TGCGCCAGCAGCCAGGCGGGGGCAGTAGGAGCTTTCTTT
>.|TRBJ1-5|15|TRBV2
CASSVSADGNQPQHF
TGTGCCAGCAGTGTGAGTGCCGACGGCAATCAGCCCCAGCATTTT
>.|TRBJ1-2|15|TRBV30
CAWSVGGSSNYGYTF
TGTGCCTGGAGTGTAGGTGGATCCTCTAACTATGGCTACACCTTC
>.|TRBJ2-1|13|TRBV13
CASSLGQRYEQFF
TGTGCCAGCAGCTTAGGCCAACGATATGAGCAGTTCTTC
>.|TRBJ2-3|15|TRBV3-1/TRBV3-2
CASTIGGKDTDTQYF
TGTGCCAGCACCATTGGGGGGAAAGACACAGATACGCAGTATTTT
>TRBD2|TRBJ2-7|14|TRBV11-2
CASSLKAGGHEQYF
TGTGCCAGCAGCTTGAAAGCGGGAGGCCACGAGCAGTACTTC
>.|TRBJ2-3|16|TRBV7-8
CASSLVRDRYTDTQYF
TGTGCCAGCAGCTTAGTTCGGGACCGATACACAGATACGCAGTATTTT
>.|TRBJ2-1|15|TRBV18
CASTTPGLALNEQFF
TGTGCCAGCACAACACCAGGTCTAGCGTTGAATGAGCAGTTCTTC
>TRBD2|TRBJ2-3|15|TRBV5-4
CASSLAGAGGDTQYF
TGTGCCAGCAGCTTGGCCGGCGCGGGAGGAGATACGCAGTATTTT
>TRBD2|TRBJ2-1|21|TRBV24-1
CATSDLLAGTSGPLFCNEQFF
TGTGCCACCAGTGATTTGCTCGCTGGGACTAGCGGACCGCTGTTTTGCAATGAGCAGTTCTTC
>.|TRBJ2-1|11|TRBV7-9
CASLGGNEQFF
TGTGCCAGCCTTGGGGGCAACGAGCAGTTCTTC
>.|TRBJ2-7|12|TRBV10-3
CAINGVQSEQYF
TGTGCCATCAATGGGGTTCAGAGCGAGCAGTACTTC
>.|TRBJ1-6|13|TRBV19
CASSIEGWSPLHF
TGTGCCAGTAGTATAGAGGGGTGGTCACCCCTCCACTTT
>.|TRBJ1-6|16|TRBV7-9
CASSSGGAYYNSPLHF
TGTGCCAGCAGCTCCGGGGGAGCCTATTATAATTCACCCCTCCACTTT
>.|TRBJ1-2|14|TRBV19
CASSTRAARYGYTF
TGTGCCAGTAGTACAAGGGCCGCCCGCTATGGCTACACCTTC